The next 24 T cell receptor beta chains were all read from a single sample in a study of cytomegalovirus exposure and HLA in healthy donors. PCR used 60 Vbeta primers and 13 Jbeta primers. Libraries were prepared by immunoSEQ multiplex PCR; TCRdb keeps only in-frame clonotypes and omits some of them. The sample has tens of thousands of clones, about 88% seen once. Sequencing used PBMCs. The receptors shown here come from a man younger than 30 in good health and CMV-seronegative.

V usage is TRBV25-1 and J usage is TRBJ1-2; no reliable D call. CDR1 and CDR2 from the germline V gene are MGHDK and SYGVNS. The CDR3 is 15 residues long. With 4 bases removed from V and 5 bases from J, the gap between germline ends came to 17 bases. The CDR3 here is CASSVQGRGGYGYTF. The CDR3 bases are TGTGCCAGCAGTGTTCAAGGGCGGGGAGGATATGGCTACACCTTC.

J is TRBJ2-2 and V is TRBV9, with D maybe TRBD1 (5 bases). The CDR3 is made up of 14 amino acids. In germline, CDR1 is SGDLS, CDR2 YYNGEE. V lost 5 bases, J lost 1 base, and 9 bases lay in between. DNA of the CDR3: TGTGCCAGCAGTCTTACAGGGAACACCGGGGAGCTGTTTTTT. Translating it yields CASSLTGNTGELFF.

This chain joins TRBV25-1 and TRBJ2-2; D may be TRBD2 (5 bases). In germline, CDR1 is MGHDK, CDR2 SYGVNS. The CDR3 loop spans 15 amino acids. The germline V and J ends were trimmed by 6 bases and 5 bases, with 16 bases remaining between them. The CDR3 sequence is CASSAPGGGTGELFF. The CDR3 nucleotides read TGTGCCAGCAGCGCTCCGGGCGGCGGGACCGGGGAGCTGTTTTTT. Filled out from reference TRBV25-1 and TRBJ2-2, the complete variable domain reads EADIYQTPRYLVIGTGKKITLECSQTMGHDKMYWYQQDPGMELHLIHYSYGVNSTEKGDLSSESTVSRIRTEHFPLTLESARPSHTSQYLCASSAPGGGTGELFFGEGSRLTVL.

J is TRBJ2-7 and V is TRBV6-5; 8 positions match TRBD2. The length of the CDR3 is 14 residues. The germline gives CDR1 MNHEY, CDR2 SVGAGI. The ends lost 2 bases at V and 5 bases at J; junction bases unmatched: 5. The CDR3 bases are TGTGCCAGCAGTTACAAACTAGCGGTAGACGAGCAGTACTTC. Protein: CASSYKLAVDEQYF.

The gene calls are TRBV10-2 and TRBJ1-1; D unclear. CDR3 length: 11 amino acids. V lost 5 bases to trimming and J lost 6 bases, with 7 bases between them. Germline CDR1 WSHSY, CDR2 SAAADI. The CDR3 here is CASSSGSEAFF. As DNA, the CDR3 is TGCGCCAGCAGTTCAGGCTCTGAAGCTTTCTTT.

V usage is TRBV10-2 and J usage is TRBJ1-2; possibly TRBD1 for D (5 bases). CDR3 length equals 14 residues. Germline CDR1 reads WSHSY; CDR2 reads SAAADI. V was trimmed by 4 bases and J by 4 bases, leaving 13 bases between them. CDR3 nucleotides: TGCGCCAGCAGTGCGGGGCAGGGAGGCTATGGCTACACCTTC. Protein sequence: CASSAGQGGYGYTF.

Comment on this clone: This sample includes further DNA sequences coding for the same CDR3. The chain employs TRBV9 and TRBJ2-2; 7 bases match TRBD2. The length of the CDR3 is 15 residues. V lost 0 bases, J lost 2 bases, and 1 base stayed unmatched. The V gene's germline CDR1 is SGDLS and CDR2 YYNGEE. CDR3 coding DNA: TGTGCCAGCAGCGTAGGGGGGGGAAACACCGGGGAGCTGTTTTTT. Translation: CASSVGGGNTGELFF.

This clone came up a few times. The gene calls are TRBV6-6 and TRBJ2-5; D is perhaps TRBD1 (6 bases). Germline CDR1 reads MNHNY; CDR2 reads SVGAGI (reference sequence). The CDR3 length is 16 residues. The V end was cut by 2 bases, the J end by 1 base, with 14 bases between. The CDR3 nucleotides are TGTGCCAGCAGTTACCGCAGGGGAAGCAGCCAAGAGACCCAGTACTTC. Its translation: CASSYRRGSSQETQYF.

The V gene is TRBV28, the J gene TRBJ2-7; possibly TRBD1 for D (5 bases). The CDR3 totals 12 residues. V was cut by 10 bases and J by 5 bases, with 15 bases left in between. Per germline, CDR1 MDHEN and CDR2 SYDVKM. This CDR3 is CATEGVVNEQYF. The CDR3 nucleotides are TGTGCCACAGAAGGGGTTGTGAACGAGCAGTACTTC.

This chain links TRBV6-4 with TRBJ2-1; 14 bases align to TRBD2. V lost 4 bases to trimming and J lost 5 bases; unmatched junction nucleotides: 4. Germline assignment: CDR1 MRHNA and CDR2 SNTAGT. The CDR3 extends over 16 amino acids. CDR3 residues: CASSARGLAGDNEQFF. In DNA, the CDR3 is TGTGCCAGCAGTGCCCGGGGACTAGCGGGAGACAATGAGCAGTTCTTC.

This chain connects TRBV5-6 to TRBJ2-7; 11 nucleotides agree with TRBD2. The CDR3 sequence is 13 residues long. Germline CDR1 SGHDT, CDR2 YYEEEE. Trimming took 4 bases from V and 9 from J; bases not matched to a gene: 6. The CDR3 region is CASSTGTSGVQYF. The CDR3 bases are TGTGCCAGCAGCACTGGGACTAGCGGTGTGCAGTACTTC.

This chain uses TRBV7-2 with TRBJ2-7, with 10 bases that match TRBD2. Germline V gives CDR1 SGHTA, CDR2 FQGNSA. The CDR3 contains 15 residues. The J segment lost 0 bases and the V segment lost 1 base, leaving 0 bases of the junction unmatched. The CDR3 is CASSLGLAGSYEQYF. DNA for the CDR3: TGTGCCAGCAGCTTAGGACTAGCGGGCTCCTACGAGCAGTACTTC.

The CDR3 DNA reads as TGTGCCTGGAGCTCCGGACAGGGCGCCACTGAAGCTTTCTTT. This translates into CAWSSGQGATEAFF. J is TRBJ1-1 and V is TRBV30, with TRBD1 identical over 8 bases. Germline CDR1 GTSNPN, CDR2 SVGIG (reference sequence). The length of the CDR3 is 14 residues. V trimming: 3 bases; J trimming: 4 bases; junction bases outside the gene matches: 7.

The chain uses TRBV27 and TRBJ2-6; TRBD1 matches at 8 bases. CDR3 length: 16 residues. CDR1 MNHEY and CDR2 SMNVEV come from the germline V gene (reference sequence). V lost 10 bases and J lost 3; bases outside the gene matches: 11. The CDR3 nucleotides read TGTGCCACCGCCGCCGGACAGGGAAGTGGGGCCAACGTCCTGACTTTC. Its protein is CATAAGQGSGANVLTF.

The genes are TRBV27 and TRBJ2-5, with a possible D match to TRBD1 (5 bases). V lost 1 base and J lost 1, with 10 bases in between. Per germline, CDR1 MNHEY and CDR2 SMNVEV (reference sequence). This CDR3 region has 15 residues. The CDR3 sequence: CASSLFGAAQETQYF. The DNA of the CDR3 is TGTGCCAGCAGTTTATTTGGGGCAGCCCAAGAGACCCAGTACTTC.

The chain carries TRBV5-1 and TRBJ1-5; 11 bases align to TRBD1. The CDR3 loop spans 17 amino acids. The germline gives CDR1 SGHRS, CDR2 YFSETQ. V shed 0 bases and J 5 bases; nucleotides not matched to a gene: 7. The CDR3 coding sequence is TGCGCCAGCAGCTTGGGGTTTGGGACAGGGGGGGATCAGCCCCAGCATTTT. As protein: CASSLGFGTGGDQPQHF.

V usage is TRBV5-1 and J usage is TRBJ2-5, with 8 nucleotides matching TRBD1. CDR3 length: 15 amino acids. Looked up from germline, CDR1 is SGHRS and CDR2 is YFSETQ. V shed 1 base, J shed 1 base, and the junction held 3 bases outside the gene matches. In nucleotides, the CDR3 is TGCGCCAGCAGCTTGATCACAGGGGGCCAAGAGACCCAGTACTTC. It codes for CASSLITGGQETQYF.

V usage is TRBV6-6 and J usage is TRBJ2-3; D gene unclear. The CDR3 sequence is 14 residues long. The ends were cut back, 4 bases at V and 5 bases at J, with 13 bases in the middle. Germline V gene lookup returns CDR1 MNHNY and CDR2 SVGAGI (reference sequence). CDR3 in amino acids: CASSLGVSGDTQYF. CDR3 DNA: TGTGCCAGCAGTTTGGGCGTCAGTGGAGATACGCAGTATTTT.

The J gene is TRBJ1-3, the V gene TRBV7-6, with 8 bases fitting TRBD1. CDR3 size: 19 residues. V was clipped by 4 bases and J by 2 bases; unmatched bases: 16. Germline V gene data show CDR1 as SGHVS and CDR2 as FNYEAQ. The CDR3 DNA sequence: TGTGCCAGCAGCTCTAACGGACAGGGAACTTTTCGCCCTGGAAACACCATATATTTT. Amino acids: CASSSNGQGTFRPGNTIYF.

The CDR3 nucleotides are TGTGCCAGCTCACTCAGATACAGGGTGGAAGAGACCCAGTACTTC. It translates to CASSLRYRVEETQYF. The V gene is TRBV18, the J gene TRBJ2-5, with D maybe TRBD1 (6 bases). This CDR3 has 15 amino acids. With 4 bases removed from V and 3 bases from J, the gap between germline ends came to 15 bases. Germline V gene lookup returns CDR1 KGHSH and CDR2 LQKENI.

Here the CDR3 DNA reads TGTGCCAGCAGTTATACTCCGGGACTAGCGGCGGAGACCCAGTACTTC. It is translated as CASSYTPGLAAETQYF. The chain combines TRBV27 with TRBJ2-5; the match to TRBD2 covers 11 bases. The CDR3 loop spans 16 amino acids. With 4 bases clipped from V and 5 bases from J, the junction kept 9 bases outside the gene matches. Per germline, CDR1 MNHEY and CDR2 SMNVEV (reference sequence).

The chain recombines TRBV9 with TRBJ2-5; tentatively, D is TRBD2 (6 bases). Trimming left V 4 bases short and J 7 bases short, with 17 bases between. Looked up from germline, CDR1 is SGDLS and CDR2 is YYNGEE. There are 14 residues in the CDR3. The CDR3 is CASSSEGRFWTQYF. The CDR3 DNA reads TGTGCCAGCAGCTCCGAGGGGAGGTTTTGGACCCAGTACTTC.

V usage is TRBV18 and J usage is TRBJ1-2; a possible D gene is TRBD1 (5 bases). Germline V gene lookup returns CDR1 KGHSH and CDR2 LQKENI. CDR3 length: 15 amino acids. The V end was cut by 3 bases, the J end by 3 bases, with 14 bases between. CDR3 sequence: CASSPRQGGDYGYTF. CDR3 nucleotides: TGTGCCAGCTCACCTAGGCAGGGTGGTGACTATGGCTACACCTTC. Full variable domain (outside the CDR3, taken from reference TRBV18 and TRBJ1-2): NAGVMQNPRHLVRRRGQEARLRCSPMKGHSHVYWYRQLPEEGLKFMVYLQKENIIDESGMPKERFSAEFPKEGPSILRIQQVVRGDSAAYFCASSPRQGGDYGYTFGSGTRLTVV.

In DNA form, the CDR3 reads TGTGCCAGTAGTGTGGGGACAGCATCCTACGAGCAGTACTTC. Its translation is CASSVGTASYEQYF. The rearrangement uses TRBV19 and TRBJ2-7; 7 bases agree with TRBD1. Germline V gene lookup returns CDR1 LNHDA and CDR2 SQIVND (reference sequence). This CDR3 region has 14 residues. Unmatched junction bases numbered 5, after V lost 5 bases and J lost 1 base.